This TCR beta chain emerged from a study of shared clonotypes between healthy human individuals. V dropped 7 bases and J dropped 0 bases, with 13 bases sitting between them. The CDR3 has 15 residues. Germline CDR1 MDHEN, CDR2 SYDVKM. Assay execution took place at the deep level. In the original analysis: From ImmunoSEQ came sequences covering only the junction and carrying no quality scores, so filtering differed. Data came from immunoSEQ multiplex PCR; TCRdb stores just in-frame clones and leaves some out. Clone size and the V and J calls come from that table; the DNA yielded D and trimming. The table has fewer than 650,000 clones, less than 80% seen once; the top ten hold around 13%.

The sample taken for sequencing was PBMCs. This rearrangement joins TRBV28 to TRBJ1-3; the D gene is possibly TRBD1 (5 bases). The TCR was taken from a woman between 40 and 50 years old in good health. Some clones in this sample may be carry-over from other donors' samples. CDR3 in DNA: TGTGCCAGCACATCGGGGGGATTCTCTGGAAACACCATATATTTT. Translating gives CASTSGGFSGNTIYF.